Described below is a single TCR beta chain sequence and its context. Its antigen is not known. Those who donated were healthy bone marrow donors. The data derive from a study of cytomegalovirus exposure and HLA in healthy donors. At the level of the study: A preliminary data release comprised 91 million or so unique TCRs obtained from HLA-typed donors.

The study, taken as a whole, reports: Follow-up analysis later connected one missense variant in DCLRE1C with trimming of TCR beta V- and J-genes.

Both 60 Vbeta primers and 13 Jbeta primers went into the PCR. Original processing methods: Later, an analysis found about 80 million unique TCR beta chains, and around 10 million of these were shared. The data were produced by immunoSEQ multiplex PCR, yet TCRdb's version contains in-frame clones alone and is incomplete. The V and J calls and clone size were taken over from that table, and D and trimming were inferred from the DNA. The sample holds around 140,000 clones, 75% to 90% seen once. The CDR3 spans 14 residues. Trimming took off 4 bases at V and 1 base at J, with 9 bases between the two ends. CDR1 is SGHDN and CDR2 is FVKESK in the germline V gene.

The sample consisted of PBMCs. The chain recombines TRBV14 with TRBJ2-3; no reliable D call. This TCR derives from a man aged 35 to 55 in good health and CMV-seronegative. In nucleotides, the CDR3 is TGTGCCAGCAGCCGCAATCGAGGCACAGATACGCAGTATTTT. It yields the protein CASSRNRGTDTQYF.